Shown below are 18 T cell receptor beta chains from a single sample sequenced in a study of spatial heterogeneity in lung cancer. Time point noted: sample taken at primary tumor resection. TCRdb reprocessed the 5' RACE reads with MiXCR, giving one entry per CDR3 protein. The profile shows about 820 distinct CDR3 sequences, 6.7% of them singletons. Their recognized antigens are unknown. Study-level findings and limits: The study found that expanded intratumoral alpha and beta TCR counts tracked tumor mutation counts.

The material sequenced was lung tumor tissue, taken at surgery. The receptors come from a female donor with early-stage non-small cell lung cancer.

In its sample, this clonotype ranks as large. This beta chain is an unintended read in a library built for alpha chains; its size means little. The chain couples TRBV7-6 to TRBJ2-7; the D gene could be TRBD1 or TRBD2 (5 bases each). Trimming stripped 5 bases from V and 3 bases from J, with 11 bases between. The CDR3 loop spans 13 amino acids. Germline lookup yields CDR1 SGHVS and CDR2 FNYEAQ. The CDR3: CASSPGPNYEQYF. Written as DNA, the CDR3 is TGTGCCAGCAGCCCGGGACCGAACTACGAGCAGTACTTC.

This clonotype ranks as medium-sized. The library was designed around alpha chains, so this beta chain is a stray read whose abundance carries little weight. The genes are TRBV5-1 and TRBJ2-3; no definite D call. This CDR3 is 13 amino acids long. CDR1 SGHRS and CDR2 YFSETQ come from the germline V gene. V was cut by 1 base and J by 3 bases, with 6 bases left in between. CDR3 bases: TGCGCCAGCAGCTTGTTCAGTACAGATACGCAGTATTTT. It encodes CASSLFSTDTQYF.

In its sample, this clonotype is medium-sized. This beta chain appears as a stray read in a library generated for alpha chains; its size is not informative. The J gene is TRBJ2-1, the V gene TRBV7-9; a weak D match, TRBD2 (5 bases). The CDR3 is made up of 12 amino acids. Germline values: CDR1 SEHNR, CDR2 FQNEAQ (reference sequence). V was pared by 2 bases and J by 13 bases, with 12 bases between. The CDR3 is CASSLSTSYQFF. The CDR3, as DNA: TGTGCCAGCAGCTTAAGTACTAGTTATCAGTTCTTC.

This clonotype is large (0.1 to 1%) within its sample. Because the library targeted alpha chains, this beta chain is an off-target read whose size means little. The chain recombines TRBV20-1 with TRBJ2-7; perhaps TRBD2 as D (5 bases). The V gene's germline CDR1 is DFQATT and CDR2 SNEGSKA (reference sequence). CDR3 length equals 13 residues. V lost 3 bases and J 0 bases, leaving 9 bases between the germline ends. The CDR3 DNA reads as TGCAGTGCTAGTCCGGGATTCTCCTACGAGCAGTACTTC. It codes for CSASPGFSYEQYF.

By sample fraction, this clonotype is medium-sized. This beta chain lies outside the target of a library built for alpha chains; its clone size means little. This chain links TRBV6-1 with TRBJ1-5; tentative D call: TRBD1 (6 bases). The CDR3 sequence is 15 residues long. V was cut by 5 bases and J by 3 bases, with 14 bases left in between. CDR1 MNHNS and CDR2 SASEGT come from the germline V gene. The CDR3: CASSPRGSDNQPQHF. Written as DNA, the CDR3 is TGTGCCAGCAGTCCCAGGGGAAGTGACAATCAGCCCCAGCATTTT.

This clonotype is deemed large (0.1 to 1%). A read error may produce the germline difference seen at one junction end. Being off target in a library aimed at alpha chains, this beta chain has a size of little meaning. The chain joins TRBV20-1 to TRBJ2-1, with 13 bases aligning to TRBD2. Per germline, CDR1 DFQATT and CDR2 SNEGSKA (reference sequence). The CDR3 contains 14 residues. This chain's CDR3 is CSVRLAGGYNEQFF. The CDR3 DNA is TGCAGTGTTAGACTAGCGGGAGGCTACAATGAGCAGTTCTTC.

By share, this clonotype counts as large. A library prepared for alpha chains yielded this beta chain as an off-target read; its size is of little meaning. V and J are TRBV10-3 and TRBJ1-1, with D possibly being TRBD1 (6 bases). CDR1 is ENHRY and CDR2 is SYGVKD in the germline V gene. The CDR3 is 15 residues long. V lost 0 bases to trimming and J lost 2 bases, with 10 bases between them. DNA of the CDR3: TGTGCCATCAGTGAGTCGACCGGGGGCAACACTGAAGCTTTCTTT. Its protein product is CAISESTGGNTEAFF.

Within the sample, this clonotype is medium-sized. This beta chain appears as a stray read in a library generated for alpha chains; its size is not informative. The chain uses TRBV7-9 and TRBJ2-3; TRBD2 matches at 14 bases. Germline CDR1 and CDR2: SEHNR and FQNEAQ (reference sequence). This CDR3 comprises 17 residues. The junction had 3 bases not matched to a gene; V was cut back by 0 bases and J by 4 bases. The CDR3 nucleotides are TGTGCCAGCAGCTTAGCCATGGGACTAGCGGGAGCAGATACGCAGTATTTT. Translation gives CASSLAMGLAGADTQYF.

This clonotype was counted ten times or more. The size of this beta chain means little, since it is a stray read in a library made for alpha chains. DNA for the CDR3: TGTGCCAGCAGTGAAAGGCGCGGGAGCTCCTACAATGAGCAGTTCTTC. Its protein product is CASSERRGSSYNEQFF. V usage is TRBV25-1 and J usage is TRBJ2-1; TRBD2 matches 7 bases. J lost 0 bases, V lost 2 bases, and 4 bases had no gene match. The CDR3 consists of 16 residues. CDR1 and CDR2 from the germline V gene are MGHDK and SYGVNS.

This clonotype ranks as medium-sized (0.01 to 0.1%). This beta chain turned up in a library designed for alpha chains; as an off-target read, its abundance says little. The chain combines TRBV7-2 with TRBJ2-6, with TRBD1 matching over 9 bases. Germline assignment: CDR1 SGHTA and CDR2 FQGNSA. Trimming took 5 bases from V and 0 from J; bases not matched to a gene: 11. CDR3 length equals 19 residues. In nucleotides, the CDR3 is TGTGCCAGCAGCCCGTACAGGGGGCCGATAGCCTCTGGGGCCAACGTCCTGACTTTC. Protein product: CASSPYRGPIASGANVLTF.

This clonotype is labeled as large. A library prepared for alpha chains yielded this beta chain as an off-target read; its size is of little meaning. The chain employs TRBV7-9 and TRBJ2-7; D possibly uses TRBD1 or TRBD2 (5 bases each). Looked up from germline, CDR1 is SEHNR and CDR2 is FQNEAQ (reference sequence). V lost 5 bases and J lost 6, with 14 bases in between. CDR3 length equals 13 residues. CDR3 nucleotide sequence: TGTGCCAGCAGCAACGCCCGGGGCTCCGAGCAGTACTTC. Residues: CASSNARGSEQYF.

This clonotype was counted between two and nine times. Little can be read into the size of this beta chain, an off-target read in a library designed for alpha chains. J is TRBJ2-7 and V is TRBV6-2 or TRBV6-3; no definite D call. Germline V gene lookup returns CDR1 MNHEY and CDR2 SVGEGT. This CDR3 spans 16 amino acids. Trimming cost V 0 bases and J 0 bases, with 12 bases left between them. Here the CDR3 DNA reads TGTGCCAGCAGTTACTCGAATAGGGCGGACTCCTACGAGCAGTACTTC. It codes for CASSYSNRADSYEQYF.

This clonotype has a count of ten or more. As an off-target read in a library built for alpha chains, this beta chain has a frequency of little significance. The chain links TRBV29-1 to TRBJ2-5; 8 bases line up with TRBD1. Germline CDR1 is SQVTM and CDR2 is ANQGSEA. With 4 bases clipped from V and 4 bases from J, the junction kept 5 bases outside the gene matches. The CDR3 spans 13 residues. Here the CDR3 reads CSVAPDRAETQYF. The CDR3 nucleotides are TGCAGCGTTGCGCCGGACAGGGCAGAGACCCAGTACTTC.

This clonotype is large in the sample. This beta chain was picked up by a library intended for alpha chains and is off target, so its count carries little meaning. V is TRBV11-3 and J is TRBJ2-1; 8 nucleotides match TRBD2. The CDR3 loop spans 17 amino acids. V lost 1 base, J lost 0 bases, and 5 bases stayed unmatched. The germline V gene encodes CDR1 SGHNT and CDR2 YENEEA. This chain's CDR3 is CASSLGGGGSSYNEQFF. The CDR3 bases are TGTGCCAGCAGCTTAGGAGGCGGGGGGAGCTCCTACAATGAGCAGTTCTTC. Full variable domain (outside the CDR3, taken from reference TRBV11-3 and TRBJ2-1): EAGVVQSPRYKIIEKKQPVAFWCNPISGHNTLYWYLQNLGQGPELLIRYENEEAVDDSQLPKDRFSAERLKGVDSTLKIQPAELGDSAVYLCASSLGGGGSSYNEQFFGPGTRLTVL.

Comment on this clonotype: The size of this beta chain means little, since it is a stray read in a library made for alpha chains. The rearrangement uses TRBV14 and TRBJ2-3, with TRBD2 identical over 9 bases. V shed 0 bases and J 3 bases; nucleotides not matched to a gene: 10. The CDR3 consists of 18 residues. The germline gives CDR1 SGHDN, CDR2 FVKESK. The CDR3 region is CASSQDYIGGGATDTQYF. CDR3 nucleotides: TGTGCCAGCAGCCAAGATTACATAGGCGGGGGGGCGACAGATACGCAGTATTTT.

This clonotype is categorized as medium-sized. This beta chain was picked up by a library intended for alpha chains and is off target, so its count carries little meaning. This rearrangement joins TRBV28 to TRBJ2-7, with a weak D call TRBD2 (6 bases). Trimming cost V 7 bases and J 9 bases, with 16 bases left between them. CDR1 MDHEN and CDR2 SYDVKM come from the germline V gene. The CDR3 contains 12 residues. The CDR3 region is CASTPPRGGQYF. CDR3 nucleotide sequence: TGTGCCAGCACCCCCCCCCGGGGAGGGCAGTACTTC.

This clonotype qualifies as medium-sized. This beta chain turned up in a library designed for alpha chains; as an off-target read, its abundance says little. The chain uses TRBV4-3 and TRBJ1-4; D remains unclear. V shed 0 bases and J shed 6 bases, with 14 bases lying between them. The CDR3 runs to 16 residues. The germline CDR1 and CDR2 sequences are LGHNA and YSLEER. CDR3 DNA sequence: TGCGCCAGCAGCCAAGATTCTGCGGTGGAGGATGAAAAACTGTTTTTT. Residues: CASSQDSAVEDEKLFF.

By share of the sample, this clonotype is large. Within a library made for alpha chains, this beta chain is off target, and its count is uninformative. The CDR3 sequence: CASSEKQGRDGYTF. The DNA for the CDR3 is TGTGCCAGCAGCGAGAAACAAGGGAGGGATGGCTACACCTTC. The chain recombines TRBV11-2 with TRBJ1-2; D remains ambiguous. V was cut by 5 bases and J by 6 bases, with 16 bases left in between. Per the germline V gene, CDR1 is SGHAT and CDR2 is FQNNGV. The CDR3 totals 14 residues.